The clone carrying this TCR beta chain was observed at least ten times. TCRdb reprocessed the RT-PCR reads via MiXCR and lists one record per CDR3 protein. The data hold 550,000 to 750,000 distinct CDR3 sequences, with 13% to 15% observed a single time. V was pared by 2 bases and J by 1 base, with 8 bases between. The CDR3 loop spans 14 amino acids. The germline V gene has CDR1 MNHEY and CDR2 SVGAGI. Sequencing was carried out using memory CD4+ T cells from blood. The rearrangement joins TRBV6-5 to TRBJ1-1, with unresolved D. This sequence was found in a female donor in good health, serving as a healthy control. The CDR3 DNA follows: TGTGCCAGCAGTTACAGTATTCAGAACACTGAAGCTTTCTTT. It codes for CASSYSIQNTEAFF.